A selection of T cell receptor beta chains follows, all from one sample in a study of T-cell reconstitution after alpha-beta-depleted transplantation in children. MiXCR, run by TCRdb on the PCR reads, gives a single entry per CDR3 protein. The sample lists fewer than 130,000 distinct CDR3 sequences, under 13% occurring once. Specimen: PBMCs from the stem cell graft donor, collected from the stem cell graft. Every receptor here comes from a human donor who donated a stem cell graft to a child with acute lymphoblastic leukemia. The CDR3 runs from the conserved cysteine through the conserved F or W. The D gene is left open where the match is weak. The size field is filled for only some rows; it gives once, few, many or a size class.

CASSLDRGYNQPQHF | TGTGCCAGCAGCTTGGACAGGGGATACAATCAGCCCCAGCATTTT | TRBJ1-5 | TRBD1 | TRBV5-5 | many
CASSQMGLEYEQYF | TGTGCCAGCAGCCAGATGGGACTAGAGTACGAGCAGTACTTC | TRBJ2-7 | TRBD2 | TRBV14 | many
CASSLAVGSRIANTGELFF | TGCGCCAGCAGCTTGGCCGTGGGTAGCAGAATCGCGAACACCGGGGAGCTGTTTTTT | TRBJ2-2 | . | TRBV5-1 | many
CASSETENYGYTF | TGCGCCAGCAGCGAAACAGAGAACTATGGCTACACCTTC | TRBJ1-2 | . | TRBV5-1 | many
CASTPTPFGTQYF | TGTGCCAGCACCCCGACCCCATTTGGTACGCAGTATTTT | TRBJ2-3 | . | TRBV12-3/TRBV12-4 | many
CASSSKGQVNTGELFF | TGTGCCAGCAGCTCAAAGGGGCAGGTTAACACCGGGGAGCTGTTTTTT | TRBJ2-2 | . | TRBV7-9 | many
CASSPSQNTEAFF | TGTGCCAGCTCACCCTCCCAGAACACTGAAGCTTTCTTT | TRBJ1-1 | . | TRBV18 | once
CSASLVFGTDTQYF | TGCAGTGCTAGCCTAGTTTTTGGTACAGATACGCAGTATTTT | TRBJ2-3 | . | TRBV20-1 | many
CASSSTGSGGYTF | TGTGCCAGCAGCTCAACAGGGTCCGGCGGCTACACCTTC | TRBJ1-2 | . | TRBV7-3 | many
CSASDLRGFIGFGQSTDTQYF | TGCAGTGCTAGTGATCTACGGGGTTTCATAGGGTTCGGACAAAGCACAGATACGCAGTATTTT | TRBJ2-3 | . | TRBV20-1 | many
CASSTRLAGGLNTGELFF | TGTGCCAGCAGTACACGCCTAGCGGGGGGCCTGAACACCGGGGAGCTGTTTTTT | TRBJ2-2 | TRBD2 | TRBV12-3/TRBV12-4 | few
CASSSRVSNQPQHF | TGTGCCAGCAGTTCGAGGGTTAGCAATCAGCCCCAGCATTTT | TRBJ1-5 | . | TRBV12-3/TRBV12-4 | many
CASSLPSGRVASTTSTDTQYF | TGTGCCAGCAGCTTACCCTCGGGAAGAGTAGCGAGCACAACTAGCACAGATACGCAGTATTTT | TRBJ2-3 | . | TRBV7-3 | many
CASSVQAYATDTQYF | TGTGCCAGCAGCGTACAGGCCTACGCCACAGATACGCAGTATTTT | TRBJ2-3 | . | TRBV9 | many
CASCLADGSGRGLGNTIYF | TGTGCCAGCTGTTTAGCAGATGGTTCGGGCAGGGGGTTAGGAAACACCATATATTTT | TRBJ1-3 | TRBD1 | TRBV12-3/TRBV12-4 | few
CASSVGTGGPSWETQYF | TGTGCCAGCAGCGTCGGGACAGGGGGACCCTCTTGGGAGACCCAGTACTTC | TRBJ2-5 | TRBD1 | TRBV5-6 | many
CASSEGRGSYGYTF | TGTGCCAGCAGTGAAGGCAGGGGGAGCTATGGCTACACCTTC | TRBJ1-2 | TRBD1 | TRBV25-1 | many
CASSDTGSRHYEQYF | TGTGCCAGCAGCGACACCGGGTCACGGCACTACGAGCAGTACTTC | TRBJ2-7 | . | TRBV5-6 | many
CATSDWNSGSASNEQFF | TGTGCCACCAGTGATTGGAATAGCGGGAGCGCTTCTAATGAGCAGTTCTTC | TRBJ2-1 | TRBD2 | TRBV24-1 | many
CASSLGGAPVPYEQYF | TGTGCCAGCAGCTTGGGGGGGGCCCCGGTACCCTACGAGCAGTACTTC | TRBJ2-7 | . | TRBV5-5 | many
CATSDLQGNGYTF | TGTGCCACCAGTGATTTGCAGGGGAATGGCTACACCTTC | TRBJ1-2 | . | TRBV24-1 | few
CASSLVQGYQPQHF | TGTGCCAGCAGCTTAGTACAGGGCTATCAGCCCCAGCATTTT | TRBJ1-5 | . | TRBV7-2 | many
CASSLRPPADTQYF | TGCGCCAGCAGCTTGAGGCCGCCCGCAGATACGCAGTATTTT | TRBJ2-3 | . | TRBV5-1 | many
CASSFSLTANTGELFF | TGTGCCAGCAGTTTCAGCCTGACCGCGAACACCGGGGAGCTGTTTTTT | TRBJ2-2 | . | TRBV12-3/TRBV12-4 | many
CSARPAGAPVETQYF | TGCAGTGCTAGACCTGCGGGGGCCCCGGTAGAGACCCAGTACTTC | TRBJ2-5 | . | TRBV20-1 | many
CSVVWLLQTVNTEAFF | TGCAGCGTTGTTTGGTTACTCCAGACTGTGAACACTGAAGCTTTCTTT | TRBJ1-1 | . | TRBV29-1 | many
CAISANVQGTNEKLFF | TGTGCCATCAGTGCAAACGTACAGGGCACTAATGAAAAACTGTTTTTT | TRBJ1-4 | . | TRBV10-3 | .
CASSLGSLNTGELFF | TGTGCCAGCAGCTTAGGGTCCTTGAACACCGGGGAGCTGTTTTTT | TRBJ2-2 | . | TRBV11-2 | many
CASSLATGNGGELFF | TGTGCCAGCAGCTTAGCGACGGGGAACGGCGGGGAGCTGTTTTTT | TRBJ2-2 | . | TRBV7-2 | .
CASSIVGETYNEQFF | TGTGCCAGCAGCATAGTCGGGGAGACCTACAATGAGCAGTTCTTC | TRBJ2-1 | . | TRBV11-2 | many
CASSSTPPSSYNEQFF | TGTGCCAGCAGCTCCACCCCCCCGAGCTCCTACAATGAGCAGTTCTTC | TRBJ2-1 | . | TRBV7-2 | many
CSVDRVDEQFF | TGCAGCGTAGATAGGGTAGACGAGCAGTTCTTC | TRBJ2-1 | . | TRBV29-1 | many
CASSLFYSDEQFF | TGTGCCAGCAGCTTATTTTATAGCGATGAGCAGTTCTTC | TRBJ2-1 | . | TRBV7-2 | many
CASSLRTGFSYNEQFF | TGTGCCAGCAGTTTACGCACGGGTTTCTCCTACAATGAGCAGTTCTTC | TRBJ2-1 | . | TRBV27 | many
CASSIFVADTQYF | TGTGCCAGCAGTATCTTTGTTGCAGATACGCAGTATTTT | TRBJ2-3 | . | TRBV11-2 | .
CASSSYGLAGEDYEQYF | TGTGCCAGCAGTTCATACGGACTAGCGGGCGAAGACTACGAGCAGTACTTC | TRBJ2-7 | TRBD2 | TRBV6-5 | many
CASSLTGLSYGYTF | TGTGCCAGCAGTTTAACAGGACTGAGCTATGGCTACACCTTC | TRBJ1-2 | . | TRBV27 | many
CSVEDRGLEQYF | TGCAGCGTTGAAGATAGGGGGCTCGAGCAGTACTTC | TRBJ2-7 | TRBD1 | TRBV29-1 | many
CASSTRTGKTNHEQFF | TGTGCCAGCAGTACCAGGACAGGGAAAACTAATCATGAGCAGTTCTTC | TRBJ2-1 | TRBD1 | TRBV6-2/TRBV6-3 | many
CASSPSTSSYNEQFF | TGTGCCAGCAGCCCCTCAACGAGCTCCTACAATGAGCAGTTCTTC | TRBJ2-1 | . | TRBV4-2 | many
CASSPRTGGGEQYF | TGTGCCAGCAGCCCACGGACAGGGGGTGGCGAGCAGTACTTC | TRBJ2-7 | TRBD1 | TRBV9 | many
CATTTGGNTEAFF | TGTGCCACAACGACAGGGGGAAACACTGAAGCTTTCTTT | TRBJ1-1 | TRBD1 | TRBV12-3/TRBV12-4 | many
CASSPGMLANTEAFF | TGCGCCAGCAGCCCAGGGATGTTGGCTAACACTGAAGCTTTCTTT | TRBJ1-1 | . | TRBV5-1 | many
CASSRETIGRLEF | TGTGCTAGCAGCCGCGAGACTATTGGCAGGTTAGAATTC | TRBJ2-7 | . | TRBV7-7 | .
CASSRARTDTQYF | TGTGCCAGTAGCAGGGCCCGCACAGATACGCAGTATTTT | TRBJ2-3 | . | TRBV19 | .
CASSLAIQGPYEQYF | TGTGCCAGCAGCTTGGCAATACAGGGCCCCTACGAGCAGTACTTC | TRBJ2-7 | . | TRBV5-5 | many
CASSTSSPSSTDTQYF | TGTGCCAGCAGTACAAGTAGTCCCTCCAGCACAGATACGCAGTATTTT | TRBJ2-3 | . | TRBV28 | many
CSAPRDRDYNEQFF | TGCAGTGCTCCCAGAGACAGGGACTACAATGAGCAGTTCTTC | TRBJ2-1 | TRBD1 | TRBV20-1 | many
CASSAGGREETQYF | TGTGCCAGCAGCGCCGGGGGAAGGGAAGAGACCCAGTACTTC | TRBJ2-5 | . | TRBV5-5 | many
CASSQEGGQGSGYTF | TGTGCCAGCAGCCAAGAGGGAGGACAGGGGAGCGGCTACACCTTC | TRBJ1-2 | TRBD1 | TRBV4-2 | many
CASLPGTANTEAFF | TGTGCCAGCTTACCCGGGACAGCGAACACTGAAGCTTTCTTT | TRBJ1-1 | TRBD1 | TRBV6-5 | many
CASSDLPRGGRTYEQYF | TGTGCCAGCAGTGACTTACCCCGAGGCGGGCGCACCTACGAGCAGTACTTC | TRBJ2-7 | . | TRBV25-1 | many
CASSQASGPGTDTQYF | TGTGCCAGCAGCCAAGCCAGCGGGCCAGGCACAGATACGCAGTATTTT | TRBJ2-3 | . | TRBV3-1 | many